The TCR beta chain under discussion was sequenced for a study of blood T cells in healthy people across ages. General study findings and limits: Older age coincided with a roughly linear decline in TCR beta diversity per million T cells.

A sample-barcoded 5' primer and a J-beta primer mix were used in a second PCR of about 7 to 12 cycles. No fewer than 3 million CDR3-containing paired-end reads came from each sample. TCRdb recomputed calls from the 5' RACE reads with MiXCR, one row per CDR3 protein. Among roughly 800,000 distinct CDR3 sequences listed, 20% to 25% were seen once. This CDR3 has 15 residues. Germline loops: CDR1 LNHNV, CDR2 YYDKDF (reference sequence). The V and J ends lost 4 bases and 4 bases respectively, with 16 bases between them. Worth noting for this clonotype: Its antigen remains unidentified.

Per-sample yields of isolated PBMCs were at least 6.5 million. The same specimen was also included in a second study, on T cells of mothers and their children. That study adds: Three healthy Caucasian mothers and their six children donated.

Sequenced: blood. This sequence was found in a boy aged 5 to 17 in good health. The chain joins TRBV15 to TRBJ1-2; D is unresolved. The DNA for the CDR3 is TGTGCCACCAGCACCGGGTTGGAGGTTACCTATGGCTACACCTTC. This sequence encodes CATSTGLEVTYGYTF.